The 3 T cell receptor beta chains listed next were all sequenced from one sample in a study of blood T cell repertoires in COVID-19. Assay used: immunoSEQ multiplex PCR; TCRdb lists only in-frame clones, some missing. The sample lists about 83,000 clones, roughly 90% seen once, with 3% in the top ten. Material for sequencing was peripheral blood. The receptor source for this set is a woman aged 45-60 years with active or convalescent COVID-19.

This chain connects TRBV6-6 to TRBJ1-4; D not certain. Germline values: CDR1 MNHNY, CDR2 SVGAGI (reference sequence). CDR3 length equals 13 residues. The germline V and J ends were trimmed by 7 bases and 6 bases, with 12 bases remaining between them. CDR3 amino acids: CASNTGIHEKLFF. DNA of the CDR3: TGTGCCAGCAATACGGGGATCCATGAAAAACTGTTTTTT.

CDR3 sequence: CASSQGPGGADGELFF. Here the CDR3 DNA reads TGTGCCAGCAGCCAAGGGCCAGGGGGCGCAGACGGGGAGCTGTTTTTT. The chain combines TRBV4-2 with TRBJ2-2; TRBD1 aligns across 8 bases. Looked up from germline, CDR1 is LGHNA and CDR2 is YNFKEQ. The V gene end was trimmed by 1 base and the J gene end by 7 bases; junction bases not matched to a gene: 8. CDR3 length: 16 residues.

The chain joins TRBV18 to TRBJ2-1; D possibly corresponds to TRBD1 (6 bases). CDR3 length equals 16 residues. V was cut by 1 base and J by 7 bases, with 17 bases left in between. The germline gives CDR1 KGHSH, CDR2 LQKENI. CDR3 loop: CASSPLSQGPGNEQFF. In nucleotides, the CDR3 is TGTGCCAGCTCACCACTTTCACAGGGCCCGGGGAATGAGCAGTTCTTC.